Each of the 15 T cell receptor beta chains below was sequenced from the same sample in a study of blood T cell repertoires in COVID-19. The data were produced by immunoSEQ multiplex PCR, yet TCRdb's version contains in-frame clones alone and is incomplete. The table records over 90,000 clones, around 90% of them present only once. The source material was peripheral blood. The receptors shown here come from a woman in her sixties with acute or convalescent COVID-19.

The genes are TRBV28 and TRBJ1-6; D call uncertain. Germline values: CDR1 MDHEN, CDR2 SYDVKM. V dropped 6 bases and J dropped 5 bases, with 11 bases sitting between them. The CDR3 covers 14 residues. CDR3 in amino acids: CASSPWADNSPLHF. CDR3 coding DNA: TGTGCCAGCAGCCCCTGGGCAGATAATTCACCCCTCCACTTT.

V gene TRBV5-1 combines with J gene TRBJ2-3, with TRBD2 matching 10 bases. The length of the CDR3 is 15 residues. The J segment lost 10 bases and the V segment lost 3 bases, leaving 11 bases of the junction unmatched. Per germline, CDR1 SGHRS and CDR2 YFSETQ. The CDR3 nucleotides read TGCGCCAGCAGCTATCTAGCGGGAGAAGTAGGTGCGCAGTATTTT. Amino acid sequence: CASSYLAGEVGAQYF.

V usage is TRBV10-3 and J usage is TRBJ1-1; 8 nucleotides match TRBD1. The ends lost 0 bases at V and 10 bases at J; junction bases unmatched: 7. Germline CDR1 and CDR2: ENHRY and SYGVKD. The CDR3 is 14 residues long. The CDR3 here is CAISESRSGGVAFF. For the CDR3, the DNA is TGTGCCATCAGTGAGTCGAGGTCAGGGGGCGTAGCTTTCTTT.

The V and J genes are TRBV19 and TRBJ2-1; TRBD2 aligns across 16 bases. The junction had 7 bases not matched to a gene; V was cut back by 2 bases and J by 0 bases. The CDR3 has 20 residues. Germline-derived CDR1 and CDR2 are LNHDA and SQIVND (reference sequence). Written as DNA, the CDR3 is TGTGCCAGTAGTATAACGGGACTAGCGGGAGGGACGGCCTCCTACAATGAGCAGTTCTTC. Its translation is CASSITGLAGGTASYNEQFF. The entire variable domain, with the rest obtained from reference TRBV19 and TRBJ2-1, is as follows: DGGITQSPKYLFRKEGQNVTLSCEQNLNHDAMYWYRQDPGQGLRLIYYSQIVNDFQKGDIAEGYSVSREKKESFPLTVTSAQKNPTAFYLCASSITGLAGGTASYNEQFFGPGTRLTVL.

The CDR3 DNA is TGTGCCAGCAGTTTTTCCCCGACTAGCGGATTTTACGAGCAGTACTTC. Translation gives CASSFSPTSGFYEQYF. The genes are TRBV6-5 and TRBJ2-7; 9 bases fit TRBD2. The ends lost 4 bases at V and 4 bases at J; junction bases unmatched: 11. Germline loops: CDR1 MNHEY, CDR2 SVGAGI. This CDR3 spans 16 amino acids.

The CDR3 nucleotides are TGTGCCAGCAGCTTAGGAGCGGGAGTAGGTGGAGATACGCAGTATTTT. The encoded protein is CASSLGAGVGGDTQYF. The rearrangement joins TRBV13 to TRBJ2-3; TRBD2 agrees at 8 bases. CDR1 is PRHDT and CDR2 is FYEKMQ in the germline V gene (reference sequence). The CDR3 is made up of 16 amino acids. V was clipped by 0 bases and J by 5 bases; unmatched bases: 7.

V is TRBV2 and J is TRBJ1-1; no reliable D call. Germline loops: CDR1 SNHLY, CDR2 FYNNEI. This CDR3 contains 11 residues. Trimming left V 8 bases short and J 5 bases short, with 9 bases between. CDR3 loop: CASVDKTEAFF. DNA of the CDR3: TGTGCCAGCGTCGACAAAACTGAAGCTTTCTTT. Full variable domain (remainder filled in from reference TRBV2 and TRBJ1-1): EPEVTQTPSHQVTQMGQEVILRCVPISNHLYFYWYRQILGQKVEFLVSFYNNEISEKSEIFDDQFSVERPDGSNFTLKIRSTKLEDSAMYFCASVDKTEAFFGQGTRLTVV.

The chain joins TRBV25-1 to TRBJ1-6, with 8 bases matching TRBD1. This CDR3 is 15 amino acids long. Germline V CDR1 and CDR2: MGHDK, SYGVNS. V shed 1 base, J shed 7 bases, and the junction held 3 bases outside the gene matches. The CDR3 here is CASSESYRGNSPLHF. Written as DNA, the CDR3 is TGTGCCAGCAGTGAATCCTACAGGGGGAATTCACCCCTCCACTTT.

In DNA form, the CDR3 reads TGTGCCAGCAGTTTACTAGTGAGAGCTAACTATGGCTACACCTTC. It yields the protein CASSLLVRANYGYTF. The rearrangement uses TRBV28 and TRBJ1-2; D remains unclear. The CDR3 runs 15 residues. Germline V gives CDR1 MDHEN, CDR2 SYDVKM. Trimming cost V 2 bases and J 0 bases, with 10 bases left between them.

CDR3 in amino acids: CASSLRGGQPQHF. The CDR3 DNA reads TGTGCCAGCAGTTTACGAGGGGGTCAGCCCCAGCATTTT. V gene TRBV12-3 or TRBV12-4 combines with J gene TRBJ1-5, with a weak D call TRBD1 (6 bases). CDR3 length: 13 residues. V was pared by 2 bases and J by 6 bases, with 8 bases between.

The rearrangement joins TRBV6-1 to TRBJ2-1, with D perhaps TRBD1 (7 bases). This CDR3 has 11 amino acids. V was cut by 8 bases and J by 6 bases, with 8 bases left in between. Germline CDR1 and CDR2: MNHNS and SASEGT. The CDR3: CASQGGNEQFF. For the CDR3, the DNA is TGTGCCAGCCAGGGGGGCAATGAGCAGTTCTTC.

This chain joins TRBV28 and TRBJ2-7; D is possibly TRBD2 (5 bases). The CDR3 contains 13 residues. The ends were cut back, 4 bases at V and 2 bases at J, with 9 bases in the middle. Germline values: CDR1 MDHEN, CDR2 SYDVKM. CDR3 sequence reads: CASSSTITYEQYF. In DNA, the CDR3 is TGTGCCAGCAGTTCGACTATTACCTACGAGCAGTACTTC.

The CDR3 coding sequence is TGTGCCAGCAGGCCCCTAGCGGGAGGATACAATGAGCAGTTCTTC. Amino acid sequence: CASRPLAGGYNEQFF. This chain joins TRBV6-5 and TRBJ2-1, with 11 nucleotides matching TRBD2. Germline lookup yields CDR1 MNHEY and CDR2 SVGAGI. V shed 6 bases, J shed 4 bases, and the junction held 5 bases outside the gene matches. The CDR3 is 15 amino acids.

Only a few counts were recorded for this clone. The chain recombines TRBV2 with TRBJ1-5, with D unclear. The V and J ends lost 4 bases and 4 bases respectively, with 14 bases between them. The CDR3 extends over 15 amino acids. The germline gives CDR1 SNHLY, CDR2 FYNNEI. The CDR3 loop reads CASSVDRGRNQPQHF. CDR3 in DNA: TGTGCCAGCAGTGTAGACCGGGGTCGAAATCAGCCCCAGCATTTT.

V usage is TRBV5-1 and J usage is TRBJ1-6; 7 bases map to TRBD1. CDR3 length: 13 residues. Germline lookup yields CDR1 SGHRS and CDR2 YFSETQ. V gave up 1 base and J gave up 15 bases; unmatched junction bases: 7. The CDR3 bases are TGCGCCAGCAGCTTGCAGGGAGACAGGGACCTCCACTTT. Residues: CASSLQGDRDLHF. The full variable domain, rest sourced from reference TRBV5-1 and TRBJ1-6, is KAGVTQTPRYLIKTRGQQVTLSCSPISGHRSVSWYQQTPGQGLQFLFEYFSETQRNKGNFPGRFSGRQFSNSRSEMNVSTLELGDSALYLCASSLQGDRDLHFGNGTRLTVT.